What follows are 21 T cell receptor beta chains derived from one specimen sequenced in a study of blood T cell repertoires in COVID-19. Sequencing used immunoSEQ multiplex PCR; TCRdb keeps in-frame clones, though not all of them. The data show approximately 100,000 clones, with 86% seen just once and roughly 2.7% held by the top ten. Sequenced sample: PBMCs or T cells enriched from blood (not recorded which). All receptors come from a woman aged 45-65 years who had recovered from COVID-19.

The chain joins TRBV5-5 to TRBJ1-5; the match to TRBD1 covers 11 bases. Germline trimming cut 4 bases from V and 5 bases from J; bases unmatched to any gene: 2. In germline, CDR1 is SGHKS, CDR2 YYEKEE (reference sequence). The length of the CDR3 is 14 residues. The CDR3 bases are TGTGCCAGCAGCCGGGGACAGGGGGATCAGCCCCAGCATTTT. Encoded protein: CASSRGQGDQPQHF.

The chain uses TRBV7-9 and TRBJ1-1; D gene uncertain. The CDR3 spans 13 residues. Germline V gene sequence: CDR1 SEHNR, CDR2 FQNEAQ (reference sequence). The ends were cut back, 7 bases at V and 1 base at J, with 10 bases in the middle. Written as DNA, the CDR3 is TGTGCCAGCATCGGGGTTACGAACACTGAAGCTTTCTTT. Translated: CASIGVTNTEAFF.

V gene TRBV5-8 combines with J gene TRBJ2-5; tentative D call: TRBD2 (6 bases). In germline, CDR1 is SGHTS, CDR2 YDEGEE. The CDR3 totals 16 residues. Trimming pared 0 bases from V and 4 bases from J, leaving 16 bases between. The CDR3 loop is CASSLGSYGTRETQYF. The CDR3 DNA reads TGTGCCAGCAGCTTGGGGTCTTACGGGACTCGAGAGACCCAGTACTTC.

This chain connects TRBV9 to TRBJ2-7; D is unclear. In germline, CDR1 is SGDLS, CDR2 YYNGEE. The length of the CDR3 is 13 residues. V was clipped by 2 bases and J by 4 bases, with 10 bases between them. DNA for the CDR3: TGTGCCAGCAGCGTCCAGGATAATTACGAGCAGTACTTC. It yields the protein CASSVQDNYEQYF.

The chain is built from TRBV21-1 and TRBJ1-1; TRBD1 reflects the table's D call only, with no check against the DNA. TRBV21-1 is shown as a pseudogene. The CDR3 has 16 residues. CDR3 protein: CASSKPHPGDESEAFF. CDR3 sequence (DNA): TGTGCCAGCAGCAAACCCCACCCAGGGGACGAGAGTGAAGCTTTCTTT.

This rearrangement joins TRBV6-5 to TRBJ1-4, with 8 bases that match TRBD1. V lost 6 bases, J lost 6 bases, and 9 bases stayed unmatched. The CDR3 is made up of 15 amino acids. Germline V CDR1 and CDR2: MNHEY, SVGAGI. This CDR3 is CASREGQALYEKLFF. DNA for the CDR3: TGTGCCAGCAGAGAGGGACAGGCGCTTTATGAAAAACTGTTTTTT.

This chain links TRBV2 with TRBJ2-7; 7 bases fit TRBD2. V shed 7 bases and J 3 bases; nucleotides not matched to a gene: 6. There are 13 residues in the CDR3. The germline V gene encodes CDR1 SNHLY and CDR2 FYNNEI. CDR3 in DNA: TGTGCCAGCAAAACCTGGGGGGGCTACGAGCAGTACTTC. Protein sequence: CASKTWGGYEQYF.

This clone was observed once. V is TRBV15 and J is TRBJ2-2, with D perhaps TRBD2 (5 bases). Trimming removed 7 bases from V and 1 base from J, with 10 bases in between. CDR3 length: 14 residues. CDR1 LNHNV and CDR2 YYDKDF come from the germline V gene (reference sequence). In nucleotides, the CDR3 is TGTGCCACCAACCCACGGGGGAACACCGGGGAGCTGTTTTTT. Translated, it gives CATNPRGNTGELFF.

The J gene is TRBJ2-5, the V gene TRBV7-2, with 8 bases fitting TRBD1. Losses at the gene ends were 5 bases for V and 1 base for J; bases not matched to a gene: 6. The CDR3 is 15 residues long. CDR1 SGHTA and CDR2 FQGNSA come from the germline V gene. The CDR3 region has the DNA TGTGCCAGCAGCACCGGACAGGGAGCCCAAGAGACCCAGTACTTC. Protein product: CASSTGQGAQETQYF.

The V call is TRBV7-3, the J call TRBJ2-3, with 8 bases matching TRBD1. CDR1 SGHTA and CDR2 FQGTGA come from the germline V gene. CDR3 length: 14 residues. V trimming: 5 bases; J trimming: 2 bases; junction bases outside the gene matches: 3. CDR3 amino acids: CASSQTGDTDTQYF. The CDR3 nucleotides read TGTGCCAGCAGCCAGACAGGGGACACAGATACGCAGTATTTT.

The DNA of the CDR3 is TGTGCCACCACAGGGACAACAAGCAATCAGCCCCAGCATTTT. It translates to CATTGTTSNQPQHF. J is TRBJ1-5 and V is TRBV2; TRBD1 might be the D (6 bases). This CDR3 is built from 14 residues. Germline V lookup: CDR1 SNHLY, CDR2 FYNNEI. V lost 10 bases to trimming and J lost 1 base, with 14 bases between them.

This sequence joins TRBV6-1 and TRBJ1-2; D uncertain. Germline CDR1 MNHNS, CDR2 SASEGT. V lost 2 bases, J lost 3 bases, and 7 bases lay in between. This CDR3 region has 13 residues. CDR3 DNA: TGTGCCAGCAGTGAAACGGGGTACTATGGCTACACCTTC. Residues: CASSETGYYGYTF.

This clone was picked up a small number of times. This chain joins TRBV4-1 and TRBJ2-1, with D perhaps TRBD2 (6 bases). V was cut by 0 bases and J by 3 bases, with 12 bases left in between. The CDR3 has 16 amino acids. Germline CDR1 reads MGHRA; CDR2 reads YSYEKL. The CDR3 region has the DNA TGCGCCAGCAGCCAAGACGAGGCGGGAAACTACAATGAGCAGTTCTTC. Amino acids: CASSQDEAGNYNEQFF.

The V gene is TRBV10-3, the J gene TRBJ2-2; the match to TRBD2 covers 8 bases. The CDR3 runs 15 residues. The trim removed 6 bases at V and 1 base at J, leaving 4 bases unmatched. CDR1 is ENHRY and CDR2 is SYGVKD in the germline V gene. The DNA for the CDR3 is TGTGCCATCAGCTTCGGGAGGGGGAACACCGGGGAGCTGTTTTTT. It specifies CAISFGRGNTGELFF.

The count of this clone is one. This chain links TRBV5-1 with TRBJ2-1; 8 nucleotides align to TRBD1. Germline trimming cut 1 base from V and 5 bases from J; bases unmatched to any gene: 8. Germline values: CDR1 SGHRS, CDR2 YFSETQ. This CDR3 comprises 16 residues. The CDR3 sequence: CASSLPRGQVNNEQFF. CDR3 nucleotides: TGCGCCAGCAGCTTGCCCCGGGGACAGGTGAACAATGAGCAGTTCTTC.

The chain joins TRBV5-1 to TRBJ1-5; D unclear. The germline V gene has CDR1 SGHRS and CDR2 YFSETQ. The V end was cut by 3 bases, the J end by 1 base, with 8 bases between. The CDR3 has 14 amino acids. CDR3 region: CASSSGVSNQPQHF. The CDR3, as DNA: TGCGCCAGCAGCTCCGGAGTAAGCAATCAGCCCCAGCATTTT.

Only one count was recorded for this clone. The rearrangement links TRBV9 to TRBJ2-1; 10 bases are shared with TRBD1. V lost 3 bases to trimming and J lost 8 bases; unmatched junction nucleotides: 8. CDR1 is SGDLS, CDR2 YYNGEE, per germline. CDR3 length: 15 residues. CDR3 DNA sequence: TGTGCCAGCAGCGCGGGGGACAGGGGAACACATGAGCAGTTCTTC. It specifies CASSAGDRGTHEQFF. The full variable domain, its missing parts supplied by reference TRBV9 and TRBJ2-1, is DSGVTQTPKHLITATGQRVTLRCSPRSGDLSVYWYQQSLDQGLQFLIQYYNGEERAKGNILERFSAQQFPDLHSELNLSSLELGDSALYFCASSAGDRGTHEQFFGPGTRLTVL.

This rearrangement joins TRBV9 to TRBJ2-1; 13 bases fit TRBD2. Losses at the gene ends were 4 bases for V and 8 bases for J; bases not matched to a gene: 9. Germline V gene lookup returns CDR1 SGDLS and CDR2 YYNGEE. This CDR3 is 16 amino acids long. The CDR3 DNA reads TGTGCCAGCAGCAGATCCGGGACTAGCGGGGTCGATGAGCAGTTCTTC. Protein product: CASSRSGTSGVDEQFF.

The gene calls are TRBV28 and TRBJ2-4; D may be TRBD2 (5 bases). Trimming left V 1 base short and J 1 base short, with 11 bases between. Germline assignment: CDR1 MDHEN and CDR2 SYDVKM. This CDR3 is built from 16 residues. CDR3 coding DNA: TGTGCCAGCAGTTTATCTGAGGAGGCGGCCAAAAACATTCAGTACTTC. Translation: CASSLSEEAAKNIQYF. Full variable domain (remainder filled in from reference TRBV28 and TRBJ2-4): DVKVTQSSRYLVKRTGEKVFLECVQDMDHENMFWYRQDPGLGLRLIYFSYDVKMKEKGDIPEGYSVSREKKERFSLILESASTNQTSMYLCASSLSEEAAKNIQYFGAGTRLSVL.

The J gene is TRBJ2-7, the V gene TRBV4-2, with D unresolved. The CDR3 has 12 residues. The V and J ends lost 4 bases and 4 bases respectively, with 8 bases between them. CDR1 and CDR2 from the germline V gene are LGHNA and YNFKEQ. As DNA, the CDR3 is TGTGCCAGCAGCCTAGACTCGTACGAGCAGTACTTC. This translates into CASSLDSYEQYF.

The chain is built from TRBV6-5 and TRBJ2-1; D is unresolved. This CDR3 is 14 amino acids long. The germline V gene encodes CDR1 MNHEY and CDR2 SVGAGI. Trimming took off 7 bases at V and 5 bases at J, with 15 bases between the two ends. The chain's CDR3 is CASKVYFSNNEQFF. CDR3 bases: TGTGCCAGCAAAGTCTACTTCTCGAACAATGAGCAGTTCTTC.